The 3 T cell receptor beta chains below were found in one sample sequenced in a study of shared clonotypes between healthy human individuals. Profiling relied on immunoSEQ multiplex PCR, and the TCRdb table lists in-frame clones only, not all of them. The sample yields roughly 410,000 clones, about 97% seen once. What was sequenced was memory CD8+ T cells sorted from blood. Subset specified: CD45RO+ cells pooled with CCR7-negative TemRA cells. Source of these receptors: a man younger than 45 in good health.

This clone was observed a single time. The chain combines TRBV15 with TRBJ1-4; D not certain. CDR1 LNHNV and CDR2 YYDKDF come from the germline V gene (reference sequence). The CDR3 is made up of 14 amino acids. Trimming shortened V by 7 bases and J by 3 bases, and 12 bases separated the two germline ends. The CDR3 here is CATIGGQANEKLFF. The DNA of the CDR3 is TGTGCCACCATTGGAGGTCAAGCTAATGAAAAACTGTTTTTT.

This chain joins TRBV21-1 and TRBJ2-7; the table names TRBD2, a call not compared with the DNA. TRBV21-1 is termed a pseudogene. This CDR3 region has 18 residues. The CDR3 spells CATHTQLAGDPGSYEQYF. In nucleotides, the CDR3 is TGTGCCACCCACACCCAGCTAGCGGGAGACCCAGGATCCTACGAGCAGTACTTC.

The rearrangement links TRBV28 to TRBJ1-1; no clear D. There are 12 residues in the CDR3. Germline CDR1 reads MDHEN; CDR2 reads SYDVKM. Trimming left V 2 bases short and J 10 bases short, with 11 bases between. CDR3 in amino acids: CASSLMGSVAFF. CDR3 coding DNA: TGTGCCAGCAGTTTAATGGGATCTGTAGCTTTCTTT.